This T cell receptor beta chain was recovered during a study of blood T cell repertoires in COVID-19. Turning to the study itself: Sources were T cells, B-cell-depleted T cells, or PBMCs; the material itself was cDNA or gDNA.

In the study's own analysis: The assay estimated nucleated cells by amplifying reference gene primers. Profiling relied on immunoSEQ multiplex PCR, and the TCRdb table lists in-frame clones only, not all of them. V and J calls and clone size come straight from that table; D and trimming were deduced from the DNA. The data show 150,000 to 200,000 clones, more than 65% seen once. The CDR3 is 15 residues long. Germline lookup yields CDR1 SGHRS and CDR2 YFSETQ. Deletions cut 0 bases from V and 5 bases from J, with 12 bases between. The sample was PBMCs or T cells enriched from blood (not recorded which). This TCR was recovered from a man aged 50 to 60 who had recovered from COVID-19. J is TRBJ2-1 and V is TRBV5-1; D is possibly TRBD2 (6 bases). CDR3 coding DNA: TGCGCCAGCAGCTTGGGGCTAGCGTCCAACAATGAGCAGTTCTTC. Translating it yields CASSLGLASNNEQFF.